The 32 T cell receptor beta chains reported below all come from one sample, sequenced in a study of blood T cell repertoires in COVID-19. TCRdb's table, derived via immunoSEQ multiplex PCR, lists solely in-frame clones and lacks some. The profile shows 300,000 to 500,000 clones, around 89% of them singletons. Sequenced sample: PBMCs or T cells enriched from blood (not recorded which). The receptors come from a woman in her 30s with acute COVID-19.

This chain connects TRBV7-8 to TRBJ1-6; TRBD1 matches 9 bases. From germline, CDR1 is SGHVS and CDR2 FQNEAQ. J lost 8 bases, V lost 5 bases, and 10 bases had no gene match. The CDR3 is 16 amino acids. CDR3 coding DNA: TGTGCCAGCAGCGGGAACAGGGGGCCCTCATATTCACCCCTCCACTTT. Amino acid sequence: CASSGNRGPSYSPLHF. Looking up the rest from reference TRBV7-8 and TRBJ1-6 gives the full variable domain: GAGVSQSPRYKVAKRGQDVALRCDPISGHVSLFWYQQALGQGPEFLTYFQNEAQLDKSGLPSDRFFAERPEGSVSTLKIQRTQQEDSAVYLCASSGNRGPSYSPLHFGNGTRLTVT.

The rearrangement uses TRBV30 and TRBJ1-2; 7 bases agree with TRBD1. The trim removed 1 base at V and 7 bases at J, leaving 6 bases unmatched. This CDR3 has 13 residues. CDR1 is GTSNPN, CDR2 SVGIG, per germline (reference sequence). CDR3 sequence: CAWSGGGVGGYTF. In DNA, the CDR3 is TGTGCCTGGAGTGGAGGGGGCGTAGGTGGCTACACCTTC.

V usage is TRBV7-6 and J usage is TRBJ2-7; 10 bases are shared with TRBD2. Germline CDR1 and CDR2: SGHVS and FNYEAQ. The junction had 8 bases not matched to a gene; V was cut back by 2 bases and J by 7 bases. The CDR3 has 15 amino acids. CDR3 residues: CASSLLSGGSKEQYF. The DNA of the CDR3 is TGTGCCAGCAGCTTACTTAGCGGGGGGTCTAAGGAGCAGTACTTC. Full variable domain (outside the CDR3, taken from reference TRBV7-6 and TRBJ2-7): GAGVSQSPRYKVTKRGQDVALRCDPISGHVSLYWYRQALGQGPEFLTYFNYEAQQDKSGLPNDRFSAERPEGSISTLTIQRTEQRDSAMYRCASSLLSGGSKEQYFGPGTRLTVT.

This chain uses TRBV24-1 with TRBJ2-7, with 16 bases identical to TRBD2. The CDR3 contains 17 residues. Per germline, CDR1 KGHDR and CDR2 SFDVKD. V lost 5 bases to trimming and J lost 3 bases; unmatched junction nucleotides: 6. This CDR3 is CATSAGTSGGDVYEQYF. The DNA of the CDR3 is TGTGCCACCAGTGCCGGGACTAGCGGGGGGGATGTCTACGAGCAGTACTTC.

The V call is TRBV5-1, the J call TRBJ2-3; 7 nucleotides line up with TRBD1. Looked up from germline, CDR1 is SGHRS and CDR2 is YFSETQ. V was pared by 0 bases and J by 1 base, with 2 bases of the junction left unmatched. CDR3 length: 15 residues. The CDR3 protein is CASSLEDRGTDTQYF. The CDR3 DNA reads as TGCGCCAGCAGCTTGGAAGACAGGGGCACAGATACGCAGTATTTT.

This clone has only one observation. V gene TRBV9 combines with J gene TRBJ2-2; weak D call: TRBD2 (7 bases). V dropped 0 bases and J dropped 0 bases, with 15 bases sitting between them. The CDR3 consists of 18 residues. Germline assignment: CDR1 SGDLS and CDR2 YYNGEE. CDR3 coding DNA: TGTGCCAGCAGCGTAGATAGGCGGGGGCGAGCGAACACCGGGGAGCTGTTTTTT. It translates to CASSVDRRGRANTGELFF.

V gene TRBV18 combines with J gene TRBJ1-6; a weak D match, TRBD1 (5 bases). CDR1 KGHSH and CDR2 LQKENI come from the germline V gene. V lost 8 bases to trimming and J lost 1 base, with 12 bases between them. This CDR3 has 15 amino acids. The CDR3 sequence: CASGGSGSYNSPLHF. DNA for the CDR3: TGTGCCAGCGGGGGGAGCGGTTCCTATAATTCACCCCTCCACTTT.

This clone has just one count. This sequence joins TRBV24-1 and TRBJ1-2, with D maybe TRBD1 (6 bases). The V and J ends lost 0 bases and 8 bases respectively, with 12 bases between them. The CDR3 sequence is 14 residues long. Looked up from germline, CDR1 is KGHDR and CDR2 is SFDVKD. The CDR3 region is CATSDLNRARGYTF. In nucleotides, the CDR3 is TGTGCCACCAGTGATTTGAACAGGGCAAGGGGCTACACCTTC.

The V call is TRBV2, the J call TRBJ2-7; possibly TRBD2 for D (6 bases). V was shortened by 7 bases and J by 0 bases, with 19 bases between the two germline ends. The CDR3 has 16 residues. Germline V gene sequence: CDR1 SNHLY, CDR2 FYNNEI. The chain's CDR3 is CASIVSVGGSSYEQYF. CDR3 DNA: TGTGCCAGCATTGTAAGTGTGGGGGGTTCCTCCTACGAGCAGTACTTC.

This clone has a single count. The V gene is TRBV20-1, the J gene TRBJ1-1; D might be TRBD1 (5 bases). The CDR3 length is 14 residues. Trimming cost V 6 bases and J 1 base, with 15 bases left between them. Germline-derived CDR1 and CDR2 are DFQATT and SNEGSKA (reference sequence). The CDR3, as DNA: TGCAGTGCGAGTCAGGGTTCTGCGAACACTGAAGCTTTCTTT. Translating gives CSASQGSANTEAFF.

The chain joins TRBV4-2 to TRBJ2-2; 12 nucleotides match TRBD2. Trimming took 4 bases from V and 4 from J; bases not matched to a gene: 4. CDR1 is LGHNA, CDR2 YNFKEQ, per germline. CDR3 length equals 16 residues. DNA for the CDR3: TGTGCCAGCAGCCCTCTAGCGGGGGGGTCCACCGGGGAGCTGTTTTTT. This encodes CASSPLAGGSTGELFF.

The CDR3 loop is CAVPDSYDRASYNEQFF. The CDR3 DNA follows: TGTGCCGTACCGGACAGCTATGACAGGGCTTCCTACAATGAGCAGTTCTTC. The chain is built from TRBV7-9 and TRBJ2-1; 7 bases fit TRBD1. Germline CDR1 is SEHNR and CDR2 is FQNEAQ (reference sequence). V shed 11 bases and J 1 base; nucleotides not matched to a gene: 17. The CDR3 spans 17 residues.

V and J are TRBV5-1 and TRBJ1-4; D gene unclear. V was trimmed by 3 bases and J by 2 bases, leaving 8 bases between them. The CDR3 extends over 14 amino acids. Germline values: CDR1 SGHRS, CDR2 YFSETQ. The CDR3 nucleotides read TGCGCCAGCAGCTCGGTCTCCACTAATGAAAAACTGTTTTTT. This translates into CASSSVSTNEKLFF.

A single count supports this clone. The genes are TRBV7-2 and TRBJ2-7; D is uncertain. The germline V and J ends were trimmed by 3 bases and 0 bases, with 9 bases remaining between them. This CDR3 is 14 amino acids long. The germline gives CDR1 SGHTA, CDR2 FQGNSA. Written as DNA, the CDR3 is TGTGCCAGCAGCTTCTTTAGGAGCTCCTACGAGCAGTACTTC. It specifies CASSFFRSSYEQYF. The entire variable domain, with the rest obtained from reference TRBV7-2 and TRBJ2-7, is as follows: GAGVSQSPSNKVTEKGKDVELRCDPISGHTALYWYRQSLGQGLEFLIYFQGNSAPDKSGLPSDRFSAERTGGSVSTLTIQRTQQEDSAVYLCASSFFRSSYEQYFGPGTRLTVT.

CDR3 sequence: CASSIVREAEQYF. In DNA, the CDR3 is TGTGCCAGTAGTATCGTGAGGGAGGCCGAGCAGTACTTC. The chain carries TRBV19 and TRBJ2-7; D may be TRBD2 (6 bases). CDR3 length equals 13 residues. With 3 bases removed from V and 6 bases from J, the gap between germline ends came to 12 bases. Germline CDR1 reads LNHDA; CDR2 reads SQIVND (reference sequence).

The genes are TRBV2 and TRBJ2-3; D is uncertain. The germline gives CDR1 SNHLY, CDR2 FYNNEI. V was clipped by 5 bases and J by 5 bases, with 14 bases between them. This CDR3 contains 14 residues. CDR3 sequence (DNA): TGTGCCAGCAGTCGTCTTAGCCAAGGAGATACGCAGTATTTT. Protein sequence: CASSRLSQGDTQYF.

The genes are TRBV2 and TRBJ1-1; D may be TRBD1 (5 bases). There are 17 residues in the CDR3. From germline, CDR1 is SNHLY and CDR2 FYNNEI. The germline V and J ends were trimmed by 6 bases and 0 bases, with 20 bases remaining between them. The CDR3 nucleotides read TGTGCCAGCAGCAATAGGGACTCCGCTATCTTGAACACTGAAGCTTTCTTT. Protein sequence: CASSNRDSAILNTEAFF.

V and J are TRBV2 and TRBJ2-2, with 7 bases identical to TRBD1. The CDR3 consists of 14 residues. Germline-derived CDR1 and CDR2 are SNHLY and FYNNEI. V was pared by 7 bases and J by 5 bases, with 7 bases of the junction left unmatched. The CDR3: CASKGAGWTGELFF. The CDR3 region has the DNA TGTGCCAGCAAGGGGGCTGGTTGGACCGGGGAGCTGTTTTTT. Full variable domain (outside the CDR3, taken from reference TRBV2 and TRBJ2-2): EPEVTQTPSHQVTQMGQEVILRCVPISNHLYFYWYRQILGQKVEFLVSFYNNEISEKSEIFDDQFSVERPDGSNFTLKIRSTKLEDSAMYFCASKGAGWTGELFFGEGSRLTVL.

The chain is built from TRBV7-2 and TRBJ2-3; TRBD1 is a possible D gene (5 bases). This CDR3 is built from 16 residues. Germline V lookup: CDR1 SGHTA, CDR2 FQGNSA. V lost 1 base to trimming and J lost 4 bases, with 15 bases between them. In DNA form, the CDR3 reads TGTGCCAGCAGCTTAGTCCCCCAGTTAGGGGCAGATACGCAGTATTTT. This sequence encodes CASSLVPQLGADTQYF.

The chain employs TRBV11-2 and TRBJ2-1; 9 bases agree with TRBD1. Losses at the gene ends were 5 bases for V and 5 bases for J; bases not matched to a gene: 7. This CDR3 spans 15 amino acids. Germline CDR1 is SGHAT and CDR2 is FQNNGV. Here the CDR3 reads CASSPTGTGNNEQFF. CDR3 nucleotide sequence: TGTGCCAGCAGCCCAACCGGGACAGGGAACAATGAGCAGTTCTTC.

V usage is TRBV6-5 and J usage is TRBJ1-2; D possibly corresponds to TRBD1 (5 bases). V was shortened by 6 bases and J by 6 bases, with 11 bases between the two germline ends. The germline V gene encodes CDR1 MNHEY and CDR2 SVGAGI. There are 12 residues in the CDR3. This CDR3 is CASRSGADGYTF. Here the CDR3 DNA reads TGTGCCAGCAGGTCTGGGGCGGATGGCTACACCTTC.

The chain is built from TRBV2 and TRBJ1-4, with TRBD1 as a possible D gene (5 bases). CDR3 length equals 15 residues. Germline CDR1 and CDR2: SNHLY and FYNNEI. V was shortened by 3 bases and J by 4 bases, with 12 bases between the two germline ends. The CDR3 is CASSETAFGNEKLFF. CDR3 bases: TGTGCCAGCAGTGAGACAGCTTTCGGTAATGAAAAACTGTTTTTT.

This clone was recorded once. The genes are TRBV5-1 and TRBJ1-4, with D unclear. V gave up 5 bases and J gave up 7 bases, with 15 bases separating them. Germline CDR1 SGHRS, CDR2 YFSETQ. The CDR3 runs 14 residues. CDR3 in DNA: TGCGCCAGCAGGGTACAAGAGTGGAGTGAAAAACTGTTTTTT. This translates into CASRVQEWSEKLFF.

The gene calls are TRBV7-2 and TRBJ1-6; D is ambiguous. The CDR3 loop spans 14 amino acids. Germline assignment: CDR1 SGHTA and CDR2 FQGNSA. Between the trimmed V and J ends, which lost 1 base and 12 bases, there was a span of 13 bases. CDR3 DNA: TGTGCCAGCAGCTTAGATCGGGGTATGGTACCCCTCCACTTT. This encodes CASSLDRGMVPLHF.

The CDR3: CASCLEVLNQPQHF. The CDR3 nucleotides are TGTGCCAGCTGCTTGGAGGTACTCAATCAGCCCCAGCATTTT. This chain connects TRBV2 to TRBJ1-5; D unresolved. Germline CDR1 is SNHLY and CDR2 is FYNNEI. The V and J ends lost 8 bases and 3 bases respectively, with 14 bases between them. CDR3 length equals 14 residues.

The chain combines TRBV11-3 with TRBJ1-2, with a weak D call TRBD1 (6 bases). V lost 1 base, J lost 8 bases, and 14 bases lay in between. Germline loops: CDR1 SGHNT, CDR2 YENEEA. The CDR3 has 14 residues. The CDR3 protein is CASSLACGQNGYTF. DNA for the CDR3: TGTGCCAGCAGCTTAGCGTGTGGACAGAACGGCTACACCTTC.

The chain is built from TRBV24-1 and TRBJ2-3; the D gene is possibly TRBD2 (6 bases). This CDR3 has 14 residues. The germline gives CDR1 KGHDR, CDR2 SFDVKD. The V and J ends lost 9 bases and 2 bases respectively, with 14 bases between them. The CDR3 nucleotides are TGTGCCACCGGAGCCGCGGGGCTCACAGATACGCAGTATTTT. Its protein product is CATGAAGLTDTQYF.

The chain is built from TRBV28 and TRBJ2-7; TRBD1 agrees at 9 bases. The CDR3 covers 15 residues. CDR1 is MDHEN and CDR2 is SYDVKM in the germline V gene. The ends lost 7 bases at V and 4 bases at J; junction bases unmatched: 11. For the CDR3, the DNA is TGTGCCAGCACGGGTGTGGACAGGGGAAATTACGAGCAGTACTTC. This codes for CASTGVDRGNYEQYF.

The chain couples TRBV5-1 to TRBJ1-1, with TRBD1 matching 7 bases. CDR3 length equals 15 residues. The germline CDR1 and CDR2 sequences are SGHRS and YFSETQ. V shed 0 bases and J 5 bases; nucleotides not matched to a gene: 7. CDR3 sequence: CASSLGQGVRTEAFF. CDR3 nucleotides: TGCGCCAGCAGCTTGGGGCAGGGGGTTCGGACTGAAGCTTTCTTT. Full variable domain (missing parts from reference TRBV5-1 and TRBJ1-1): KAGVTQTPRYLIKTRGQQVTLSCSPISGHRSVSWYQQTPGQGLQFLFEYFSETQRNKGNFPGRFSGRQFSNSRSEMNVSTLELGDSALYLCASSLGQGVRTEAFFGQGTRLTVV.

The chain carries TRBV19 and TRBJ2-1, with TRBD2 matching over 8 bases. From germline, CDR1 is LNHDA and CDR2 SQIVND (reference sequence). The V segment lost 8 bases and the J segment 2 bases; nucleotides outside the gene matches: 5. This CDR3 region has 14 residues. CDR3 residues: CASQAGGPYNEQFF. The CDR3 DNA sequence: TGTGCCAGTCAGGCGGGGGGCCCCTACAATGAGCAGTTCTTC. The full variable domain, rest sourced from reference TRBV19 and TRBJ2-1, is DGGITQSPKYLFRKEGQNVTLSCEQNLNHDAMYWYRQDPGQGLRLIYYSQIVNDFQKGDIAEGYSVSREKKESFPLTVTSAQKNPTAFYLCASQAGGPYNEQFFGPGTRLTVL.

The chain joins TRBV5-1 to TRBJ1-3; 7 positions match TRBD1. The germline gives CDR1 SGHRS, CDR2 YFSETQ. The CDR3 spans 13 residues. V was pared by 5 bases and J by 8 bases, with 7 bases of the junction left unmatched. The CDR3 sequence: CASSWQGEDTIYF. The CDR3 DNA is TGCGCCAGCAGTTGGCAGGGGGAGGACACCATATATTTT. Full variable domain (outside the CDR3, taken from reference TRBV5-1 and TRBJ1-3): KAGVTQTPRYLIKTRGQQVTLSCSPISGHRSVSWYQQTPGQGLQFLFEYFSETQRNKGNFPGRFSGRQFSNSRSEMNVSTLELGDSALYLCASSWQGEDTIYFGEGSWLTVV.

This clone has a single count. The V call is TRBV6-5, the J call TRBJ1-5, with TRBD1 matching 11 bases. The V and J ends lost 4 bases and 2 bases, in that order; junction bases with no gene match: 1. The CDR3 is 15 residues long. In germline, CDR1 is MNHEY, CDR2 SVGAGI. CDR3 nucleotide sequence: TGTGCCAGCAGTTTGGGACAGGGGGGCAATCAGCCCCAGCATTTT. Translated, it gives CASSLGQGGNQPQHF.